Listed here is a single T cell receptor (beta chain). The antigen it binds to is not known. Base qualities are missing; no much larger clone stands one base away. From cysteine to phenylalanine, the CDR3 is 15 amino acids long. This entry keeps only the CDR3 DNA: 45 bases, framed from base 1. V drops 0 bases and J drops 5 bases, leaving 11 bases in between. From the germline V gene, CDR1 is SGDLS and CDR2 is YYNGEE. These data originate in a study of CD4+ T cells in melanoma (dated by TCRdb to about 2022). As for the study more broadly: Neoantigen-specific CD4+ T cells in human melanoma were investigated in the study.

The full study reports these points: According to the report, neoantigen-specific CD4+ T cells in melanoma displayed diverse differentiation states. Neoantigen-specific CD4+ T cells were reported to be correlated with the function of CD8+ T cells, macrophages and B cells.

The library was produced with the immunoSEQ multiplex PCR assay. TCRdb limited this immuneACCESS table to in-frame rearrangements with V and J called. A share of clones is missing; checked studies link under half to unresolved V genes, and the rest is unexplained. Present in this sample are around 110,000 clones, 92% of which were seen just once. In total, the top ten clones hold 3.3% of the sample. Donors were patients with melanoma. The sequenced sample was peripheral blood. This TCR derives from a human donor with melanoma. The chain links TRBV9 with TRBJ1-4; too little of a D gene remains to name it. CDR3 protein: CASSVASGRNEKLFF. The DNA is as follows: TGTGCCAGCAGCGTAGCTTCCGGACGGAATGAAAAACTGTTTTTT.